The TCR beta chain under discussion was sequenced for a study of tumor and adjacent non-tumor tissue in lung cancer. Whole-study context: Patients comprised approximately eleven adenocarcinoma, a couple of squamous cell carcinoma and 1 small cell lung cancer. Regarding the study as a whole: Compared with tumor, normal lung showed significantly lower TCR diversity.

No cell sorting was done before RNA was extracted from the tissue. Distant lung tissue was collected more than 3 cm away from the tumor edge. Of note for this clonotype: What it binds is unknown. A read error is likely, as this CDR3 ends without the conserved phenylalanine or tryptophan.

Trimming left V 8 bases short and J 2 bases short, with 10 bases between. The germline V gene has CDR1 SQVTM and CDR2 ANQGSEA. The CDR3 runs 11 residues. TCRbeta libraries were built with three rounds of nested PCR, modified from ARM-PCR. MiXCR was run by TCRdb on the multiplex PCR reads, yielding one entry per CDR3 protein. The sample includes under 75,000 distinct CDR3 sequences, around two thirds seen only once; the top ten take 25% to 30%. The chain is built from TRBV29-1 and TRBJ2-7; D remains ambiguous. Sequencing input: distant non-tumor lung tissue. The receptor's source is a woman aged 45-65 years with non-small cell lung cancer. In DNA form, the CDR3 reads TGCAGCATAGACACAGCCTACGAGCAGTACATC. Translating it yields CSIDTAYEQYI.